Shown below are 19 T cell receptor beta chains from a single sample sequenced in a study of OX40 agonist ivuxolimab in advanced cancers. Profiled with immunoSEQ multiplex PCR; TCRdb holds only in-frame clones, not every one. The sample carries 150,000 to 170,000 clones, roughly 92% recorded once. The material was CD4+ or CD8+ T cells sorted from blood, obtained in a trial of the OX40 agonist ivuxolimab. Source of these receptors: an adult with an advanced solid tumor such as melanoma, head and neck, liver or kidney cancer.

The J gene is TRBJ1-2, the V gene TRBV19, with 9 bases matching TRBD1. Germline-derived CDR1 and CDR2 are LNHDA and SQIVND (reference sequence). V dropped 1 base and J dropped 7; count of bases not matched to a gene: 4. The CDR3 runs 14 residues. The CDR3 nucleotides are TGTGCCAGTAGTATAGTACAGGGGGCGCGTGGCTACACCTTC. Its translation: CASSIVQGARGYTF.

The V call is TRBV2, the J call TRBJ2-7; D ambiguous. Trimming removed 6 bases from V and 5 bases from J, with 17 bases in between. Germline CDR1 SNHLY, CDR2 FYNNEI. The CDR3 totals 14 residues. The CDR3 DNA sequence: TGTGCCAGCAGCTCGATTCGGAGTTCCCACGAGCAGTACTTC. This codes for CASSSIRSSHEQYF.

CDR3: CASSLVGGGTNEKLFF. The CDR3 DNA sequence: TGTGCCAGCAGCTTGGTGGGCGGGGGGACTAATGAAAAACTGTTTTTT. The rearrangement joins TRBV5-4 to TRBJ1-4, with D possibly matching TRBD1 (5 bases). The CDR3 loop spans 16 amino acids. V shed 0 bases and J shed 2 bases, with 11 bases lying between them. Germline V CDR1 and CDR2: SGHNT, YYREEE (reference sequence).

This clone was found a few times. The chain links TRBV19 to TRBJ1-1; 9 bases map to TRBD1. V gave up 6 bases and J gave up 3 bases; unmatched junction bases: 2. Germline V gene sequence: CDR1 LNHDA, CDR2 SQIVND (reference sequence). This CDR3 is 13 amino acids long. The CDR3 DNA follows: TGTGCCAGTAGCCGGGACAGGGACACTGAAGCTTTCTTT. Amino acids: CASSRDRDTEAFF. Full variable domain (outside the CDR3, taken from reference TRBV19 and TRBJ1-1): DGGITQSPKYLFRKEGQNVTLSCEQNLNHDAMYWYRQDPGQGLRLIYYSQIVNDFQKGDIAEGYSVSREKKESFPLTVTSAQKNPTAFYLCASSRDRDTEAFFGQGTRLTVV.

This rearrangement joins TRBV4-3 to TRBJ2-4; TRBD2 might be the D (5 bases). Germline CDR1 LGHNA, CDR2 YSLEER. This CDR3 contains 13 residues. V was trimmed by 2 bases and J by 8 bases, leaving 10 bases between them. The CDR3: CASSQRVSDIQYF. For the CDR3, the DNA is TGCGCCAGCAGCCAAAGGGTTAGCGACATTCAGTACTTC.

V gene TRBV6-6 combines with J gene TRBJ2-1; 11 bases line up with TRBD2. CDR3 length: 15 residues. The ends lost 5 bases at V and 6 bases at J; junction bases unmatched: 6. Germline-derived CDR1 and CDR2 are MNHNY and SVGAGI (reference sequence). The CDR3 here is CASSRPSGGLNEQFF. CDR3 sequence (DNA): TGTGCCAGCAGTCGTCCTAGCGGGGGGCTCAATGAGCAGTTCTTC.

This clone has only one observation. CDR3 residues: CASSSSGSGRVYNEQFF. CDR3 DNA: TGTGCCAGCAGTTCCTCCGGTAGCGGGAGGGTCTACAATGAGCAGTTCTTC. This chain joins TRBV28 and TRBJ2-1; TRBD2 matches 11 bases. The germline V gene has CDR1 MDHEN and CDR2 SYDVKM. The CDR3 has 17 residues. V shed 4 bases and J 3 bases; nucleotides not matched to a gene: 8.

The V call is TRBV4-3, the J call TRBJ2-3; 10 bases fit TRBD2. This CDR3 spans 17 amino acids. Germline CDR1 reads LGHNA; CDR2 reads YSLEER. The trim removed 0 bases at V and 10 bases at J, leaving 13 bases unmatched. CDR3 sequence (DNA): TGCGCCAGCAGCCAAGACTGGAGCGGGGGGGCCGTAGGGGCGCAGTATTTT. This sequence encodes CASSQDWSGGAVGAQYF.

V usage is TRBV6-6 and J usage is TRBJ2-7; D uncertain. The V end lost 5 bases, the J end lost 2 bases, and 13 bases lay between the germline ends. The CDR3 consists of 14 residues. CDR1 and CDR2 (germline): MNHNY, SVGAGI (reference sequence). The CDR3 DNA follows: TGTGCCAGCAGTCCTTCACTGGTCGCCTACGAGCAGTACTTC. Its protein product is CASSPSLVAYEQYF.

V usage is TRBV18 and J usage is TRBJ2-2, with 7 bases aligning to TRBD1. Germline CDR1 and CDR2: KGHSH and LQKENI. The CDR3 extends over 15 amino acids. Germline trimming cut 4 bases from V and 0 bases from J; bases unmatched to any gene: 2. For the CDR3, the DNA is TGTGCCAGCTCACTAGGGGGCCCGAACACCGGGGAGCTGTTTTTT. Its translation: CASSLGGPNTGELFF.

V and J are TRBV6-5 and TRBJ1-2; no firm D call. The CDR3 has 13 residues. Germline V CDR1 and CDR2: MNHEY, SVGAGI. V lost 0 bases and J lost 4, with 6 bases in between. CDR3 bases: TGTGCCAGCAGTTACTCGGGGTTCTATGGCTACACCTTC. This gives the protein CASSYSGFYGYTF.

V usage is TRBV11-2 and J usage is TRBJ1-1, with D uncertain. The CDR3 is 15 amino acids. Germline V gene data show CDR1 as SGHAT and CDR2 as FQNNGV. Trimming removed 0 bases from V and 5 bases from J, with 13 bases in between. CDR3 coding DNA: TGTGCCAGCAGCTTAGATCCCTCGGCAGCGACTGAAGCTTTCTTT. Amino acid sequence: CASSLDPSAATEAFF.

Remarks on this clone: The sample contains more than one DNA sequence encoding this CDR3. The chain links TRBV18 to TRBJ1-1; D is ambiguous. The V gene lost 1 base and the J gene lost 1 base, with 4 bases spanning the gap. This CDR3 is 13 amino acids long. The V gene's germline CDR1 is KGHSH and CDR2 LQKENI. The CDR3 reads CASSPQKNTEAFF. In nucleotides, the CDR3 is TGTGCCAGCTCACCACAGAAGAACACTGAAGCTTTCTTT.

This sequence joins TRBV19 and TRBJ2-7; 9 bases agree with TRBD2. The length of the CDR3 is 15 residues. Germline V gene sequence: CDR1 LNHDA, CDR2 SQIVND (reference sequence). Losses at the gene ends were 7 bases for V and 4 bases for J; bases not matched to a gene: 11. The DNA of the CDR3 is TGTGCCAGTAACCCCGGGGGTAGCGGGAGATACGAGCAGTACTTC. The encoded protein is CASNPGGSGRYEQYF.

In its sample, this clone was seen once. The rearrangement uses TRBV4-2 and TRBJ1-6; possible D gene TRBD1, 6 bases. V was cut by 4 bases and J by 7 bases, with 20 bases left in between. Germline V CDR1 and CDR2: LGHNA, YNFKEQ. This CDR3 is built from 17 residues. The CDR3 reads CASSLGVPRGINSPLHF. The CDR3 DNA reads TGTGCCAGCAGCCTCGGGGTACCCAGGGGCATAAATTCACCCCTCCACTTT.

The rearrangement uses TRBV18 and TRBJ1-1, with TRBD1 matching 7 bases. The CDR3 is 15 amino acids. The V gene's germline CDR1 is KGHSH and CDR2 LQKENI. With V trimmed by 3 bases and J by 1 base, 5 bases remained unmatched. This chain's CDR3 is CASSPPDRKNTEAFF. Written as DNA, the CDR3 is TGTGCCAGCTCACCCCCGGACAGGAAGAACACTGAAGCTTTCTTT. The full variable domain, completed using reference TRBV18 and TRBJ1-1, is NAGVMQNPRHLVRRRGQEARLRCSPMKGHSHVYWYRQLPEEGLKFMVYLQKENIIDESGMPKERFSAEFPKEGPSILRIQQVVRGDSAAYFCASSPPDRKNTEAFFGQGTRLTVV.

The chain is built from TRBV5-6 and TRBJ1-2; the D is unclear. Per germline, CDR1 SGHDT and CDR2 YYEEEE. The V end lost 4 bases, the J end lost 4 bases, and 20 bases lay between the germline ends. CDR3 length: 16 amino acids. This CDR3 reads CASSPTGPTTTYGYTF. CDR3 DNA: TGTGCCAGCAGCCCGACGGGTCCGACCACGACCTATGGCTACACCTTC.

The chain is built from TRBV9 and TRBJ2-1; TRBD1 agrees at 9 bases. This CDR3 has 15 amino acids. With V trimmed by 3 bases and J by 2 bases, 3 bases remained unmatched. Per germline, CDR1 SGDLS and CDR2 YYNGEE. The CDR3 DNA sequence: TGTGCCAGCAGCGCGGGGACAGGGCCCTACAATGAGCAGTTCTTC. It yields the protein CASSAGTGPYNEQFF.

The CDR3, as DNA: TGTGCCATCCGAAGCCGACTAGATGGGCCAGATACGCAGTATTTT. Amino acids: CAIRSRLDGPDTQYF. This chain uses TRBV10-3 with TRBJ2-3, with D possibly matching TRBD2 (6 bases). The CDR3 extends over 15 amino acids. Trimming cost V 8 bases and J 4 bases, with 19 bases left between them. Germline CDR1 reads ENHRY; CDR2 reads SYGVKD.